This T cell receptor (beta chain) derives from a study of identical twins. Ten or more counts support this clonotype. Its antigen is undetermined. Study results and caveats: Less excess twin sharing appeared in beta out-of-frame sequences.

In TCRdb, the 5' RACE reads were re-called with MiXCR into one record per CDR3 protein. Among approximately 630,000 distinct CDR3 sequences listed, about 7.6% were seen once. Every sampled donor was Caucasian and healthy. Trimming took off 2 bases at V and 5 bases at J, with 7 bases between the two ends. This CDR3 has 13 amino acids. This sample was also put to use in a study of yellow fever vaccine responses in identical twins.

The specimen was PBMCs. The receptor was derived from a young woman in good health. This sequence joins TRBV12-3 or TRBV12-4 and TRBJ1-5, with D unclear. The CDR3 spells CASSLMGYQPQHF. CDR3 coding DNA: TGTGCCAGCAGTTTAATGGGGTATCAGCCCCAGCATTTT.